Detailed here is one T cell receptor (beta chain). The ends lost 0 bases at V and 4 bases at J; junction bases unmatched: 5. The CDR3 contains 16 residues. CDR1 LNHDA and CDR2 SQIVND come from the germline V gene (reference sequence). The record originates from a study of blood T cell repertoires in COVID-19. Across the study: The United States, Italy and Spain supplied acute and convalescent COVID-19 samples. Sources were T cells, B-cell-depleted T cells, or PBMCs; the material itself was cDNA or gDNA.

Participant-given clinical history determined each cohort assignment. The repertoire was sequenced with immunoSEQ multiplex PCR; TCRdb's copy has only in-frame clones and lacks some. This sample has approximately 310,000 clones, with under 90% found just once. The clonotype was recovered from a man aged 60-69 years who had recovered from COVID-19. The sequencing sample was made of PBMCs or T cells enriched from blood (not recorded which). The genes are TRBV19 and TRBJ1-4, with TRBD1 identical over 7 bases. The CDR3 DNA sequence: TGTGCCAGTAGTATAGAATTGACAGGGTTTAATGAAAAACTGTTTTTT. Translated: CASSIELTGFNEKLFF.